These T cell receptor beta chains were read from a single sample in a study of blood T cell repertoires in COVID-19. Sequencing was performed with immunoSEQ multiplex PCR; in TCRdb, only in-frame clones are kept and a portion is missing. The sample has about 280,000 clones, around 90% seen once; the top ten hold roughly 2.1%. Sequencing input: peripheral blood. The receptors stem from a man in his fifties with acute or convalescent COVID-19. CDR3s include the opening cysteine and the closing phenylalanine or tryptophan. Fields, in order: clone size, V gene, J gene, D gene, CDR3 protein, CDR3 DNA. D genes are given only for firm matches. Clone size appears in some rows only: once, few, many, or a class for an expanded clone.

once,TRBV5-1,TRBJ2-7,-,CASSLNVYEQYF,TGCGCCAGCAGCCTAAACGTCTACGAGCAGTACTTC
-,TRBV11-2,TRBJ2-7,-,CASSLIDRAYEQYF,TGTGCCAGCAGCTTAATTGACAGAGCCTACGAGCAGTACTTC
-,TRBV5-6,TRBJ1-5,-,CASSRVGQQPQHF,TGTGCCAGCAGCCGTGTGGGGCAACAGCCCCAGCATTTT
-,TRBV7-3,TRBJ2-1,TRBD1,CASSTTPWQGDPNEQFF,TGTGCCAGCAGCACCACTCCTTGGCAGGGGGACCCAAATGAGCAGTTCTTC
once,TRBV3-1/TRBV3-2,TRBJ1-4,-,CASSQREGGEKLFF,TGTGCCAGCAGCCAGCGAGAGGGCGGGGAAAAACTGTTTTTT
-,TRBV18,TRBJ2-5,-,CASSPAGLETQYF,TGTGCCAGCTCACCGGCGGGGCTGGAGACCCAGTACTTC
-,TRBV7-2,TRBJ1-5,-,CASSARQDGQPQHF,TGTGCCAGCAGCGCCCGACAGGATGGTCAGCCCCAGCATTTT
-,TRBV3-1/TRBV3-2,TRBJ2-1,-,CASSQTGYNEQFF,TGTGCCAGCAGCCAAACCGGGTACAATGAGCAGTTCTTC
-,TRBV5-1,TRBJ2-7,-,CASSLAEFEQYF,TGCGCCAGCAGCTTGGCCGAGTTCGAGCAGTACTTC
-,TRBV4-2,TRBJ1-2,-,CASSLNEINYGYTF,TGTGCCAGCAGCCTAAACGAGATTAACTATGGCTACACCTTC
-,TRBV5-1,TRBJ1-3,TRBD1,CASSPDRGRNTIYF,TGCGCCAGCAGCCCGGACAGGGGGAGAAACACCATATATTTT
-,TRBV12-3/TRBV12-4,TRBJ1-1,-,CASSPSGTEAFF,TGTGCCAGCAGCCCCAGCGGCACTGAAGCTTTCTTT
-,TRBV21-1,TRBJ1-5,-,CASRDRDRENQPQHF,TGTGCCAGCAGAGACCGGGACAGGGAAAATCAGCCCCAGCATTTT
-,TRBV4-2,TRBJ1-1,-,CASSQVGQGTEAFF,TGTGCCAGCAGCCAAGTGGGGCAGGGGACTGAAGCTTTCTTT
once,TRBV7-6,TRBJ2-7,-,CASSRASRWSSYEQYF,TGTGCCAGCAGTCGAGCCTCCAGGTGGTCGTCCTACGAGCAGTACTTC
-,TRBV7-8,TRBJ1-2,-,CASSLFADPGLYGYTF,TGTGCCAGCAGCTTATTCGCGGACCCAGGGCTCTATGGCTACACCTTC
-,TRBV11-3,TRBJ1-1,-,CASSLFRNTEAFF,TGTGCCAGCAGCTTATTTAGAAACACTGAAGCTTTCTTT
-,TRBV5-1,TRBJ1-4,-,CASSRGVGLGGSTNEKLFF,TGCGCCAGCAGCCGTGGAGTGGGACTTGGGGGATCAACTAATGAAAAACTGTTTTTT
-,TRBV19,TRBJ2-6,TRBD1,CASKTGAGANVLTF,TGTGCCAGTAAGACAGGGGCCGGGGCCAACGTCCTGACTTTC
-,TRBV6-4,TRBJ2-3,TRBD1,CASRNPGQSKFDTQYF,TGTGCCAGCAGGAACCCGGGACAGAGTAAATTTGATACGCAGTATTTT
-,TRBV19,TRBJ2-1,-,CASSLGLQDEQFF,TGTGCCAGTAGTCTTGGACTACAGGATGAGCAGTTCTTC
few,TRBV9,TRBJ1-2,-,CASSVDSNYGYTF,TGTGCCAGCAGCGTAGACAGTAACTATGGCTACACCTTC
-,TRBV30,TRBJ2-1,-,CAWSARRGNYNEQFF,TGTGCCTGGAGTGCCCGCAGGGGAAATTACAATGAGCAGTTCTTC
-,TRBV18,TRBJ1-1,-,CASSPGTQGTEAFF,TGTGCCAGCTCACCGGGTACTCAGGGGACTGAAGCTTTCTTT
-,TRBV6-6,TRBJ2-3,TRBD1,CASSYLSDRGTDTQYF,TGTGCCAGCAGTTACTTATCGGACAGGGGCACAGATACGCAGTATTTT
-,TRBV2,TRBJ1-2,-,CANGGGTGTHYGYTF,TGTGCCAACGGGGGAGGAACCGGAACGCACTATGGCTACACCTTC
-,TRBV18,TRBJ2-7,TRBD1,CASSPGTGGYEQYF,TGTGCCAGCTCACCGGGGACAGGGGGCTACGAGCAGTACTTC
-,TRBV7-3,TRBJ1-1,TRBD1,CASSLRGLGTEAFF,TGTGCCAGCAGTCTAAGGGGGCTGGGCACTGAAGCTTTCTTT
-,TRBV4-1,TRBJ1-4,TRBD1,CASSPQGGTNEKLFF,TGCGCCAGCAGCCCGCAGGGGGGAACTAATGAAAAACTGTTTTTT
-,TRBV9,TRBJ2-7,-,CASSGREGLEQYF,TGTGCCAGCAGCGGGAGGGAAGGCCTCGAGCAGTACTTC
-,TRBV7-2,TRBJ1-5,-,CASSEDGVYQPQHF,TGTGCCAGCAGCGAGGACGGGGTATACCAGCCCCAGCATTTT
-,TRBV5-8,TRBJ1-1,-,CASSFGEAFF,TGTGCCAGCAGCTTCGGTGAAGCTTTCTTT
-,TRBV3-1/TRBV3-2,TRBJ1-2,-,CASSPLMSPNYGYTF,TGTGCCAGCAGCCCCTTAATGAGCCCTAACTATGGCTACACCTTC
-,TRBV2,TRBJ1-1,-,CASSEGGPEAFF,TGTGCCAGCAGTGAAGGAGGTCCTGAAGCTTTCTTT
-,TRBV6-5,TRBJ1-5,-,CASSYSPGQNQPQHF,TGTGCCAGCAGTTACTCGCCAGGGCAAAATCAGCCCCAGCATTTT
-,TRBV5-5,TRBJ2-3,TRBD2,CASSPGGVTDTQYF,TGTGCCAGCAGCCCCGGGGGGGTCACAGATACGCAGTATTTT
-,TRBV3-1/TRBV3-2,TRBJ2-1,TRBD2,CASSQDKGSGKYNEQFF,TGTGCCAGCAGCCAAGATAAGGGTAGCGGGAAATACAATGAGCAGTTCTTC
-,TRBV7-7,TRBJ2-2,TRBD1,CASSLNRGSRELFF,TGTGCTAGCAGCTTAAACAGGGGAAGCAGGGAGCTGTTTTTT
-,TRBV4-2,TRBJ1-4,-,CASNRDFGANEKLFF,TGTGCCAGCAACAGGGATTTTGGGGCTAATGAAAAACTGTTTTTT
-,TRBV11-2,TRBJ1-2,-,CASSYTTGYGYTF,TGTGCCAGCAGCTACACTACAGGGTATGGCTACACCTTC
-,TRBV27,TRBJ2-3,TRBD1,CASSPGQGVGTQYF,TGTGCCAGCAGTCCCGGACAGGGAGTTGGTACGCAGTATTTT
-,TRBV3-1/TRBV3-2,TRBJ2-7,-,CASEGHRYEQYF,TGTGCCAGCGAGGGACATAGATACGAGCAGTACTTC
-,TRBV7-9,TRBJ2-1,-,CASSLVNNYNEQFF,TGTGCCAGCAGCTTAGTAAACAACTACAATGAGCAGTTCTTC
-,TRBV11-2,TRBJ1-5,-,CASSENFNQPQHF,TGTGCCAGCTCTGAGAACTTTAATCAGCCCCAGCATTTT
-,TRBV6-2/TRBV6-3,TRBJ1-2,-,CASSYLQGHYGYTF,TGTGCCAGCAGTTACCTCCAGGGGCACTATGGCTACACCTTC
-,TRBV15,TRBJ1-4,-,CATSRDLADEKLFF,TGTGCCACCAGCAGAGATTTGGCAGATGAAAAACTGTTTTTT
-,TRBV12-3/TRBV12-4,TRBJ2-5,TRBD1,CASSLTGAETQYF,TGTGCCAGCAGTTTAACAGGGGCAGAGACCCAGTACTTC
-,TRBV13,TRBJ2-5,TRBD2,CASSLAGFQETQYF,TGTGCCAGCAGCCTAGCGGGATTCCAAGAGACCCAGTACTTC
-,TRBV3-1/TRBV3-2,TRBJ1-1,-,CASTRVGGNTEAFF,TGTGCCAGCACTCGGGTGGGGGGGAACACTGAAGCTTTCTTT
few,TRBV20-1,TRBJ1-5,-,CSASEEGRYSNQPQHF,TGCAGTGCTAGTGAGGAGGGTAGATATAGCAATCAGCCCCAGCATTTT
-,TRBV25-1,TRBJ2-7,-,CASSEYKRAYRHEQYF,TGTGCCAGCAGTGAATATAAGCGGGCCTACAGGCACGAGCAGTACTTC
-,TRBV9,TRBJ2-7,-,CASSVERGGGGRQYF,TGTGCCAGCAGCGTAGAAAGAGGGGGGGGCGGCCGGCAGTACTTC
-,TRBV12-3/TRBV12-4,TRBJ1-2,-,CASSPPGGGYTF,TGTGCCAGCAGTCCGCCGGGGGGCGGCTACACCTTC
-,TRBV19,TRBJ1-2,-,CASSASNTQGILWLTF,TGTGCCAGTAGTGCGTCCAATACCCAGGGAATACTATGGCTGACCTTC